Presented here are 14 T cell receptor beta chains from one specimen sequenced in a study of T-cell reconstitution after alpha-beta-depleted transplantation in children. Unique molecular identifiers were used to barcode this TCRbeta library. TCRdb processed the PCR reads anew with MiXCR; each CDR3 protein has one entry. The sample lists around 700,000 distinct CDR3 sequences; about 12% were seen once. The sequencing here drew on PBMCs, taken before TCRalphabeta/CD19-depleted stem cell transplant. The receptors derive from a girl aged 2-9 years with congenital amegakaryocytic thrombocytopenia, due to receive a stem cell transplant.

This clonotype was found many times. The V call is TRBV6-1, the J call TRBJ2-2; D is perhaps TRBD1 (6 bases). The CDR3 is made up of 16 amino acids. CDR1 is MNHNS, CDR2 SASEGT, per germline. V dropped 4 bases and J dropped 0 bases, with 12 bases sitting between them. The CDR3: CASSGHRVSNTGELFF. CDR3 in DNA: TGTGCCAGCAGTGGACACAGGGTTTCGAACACCGGGGAGCTGTTTTTT.

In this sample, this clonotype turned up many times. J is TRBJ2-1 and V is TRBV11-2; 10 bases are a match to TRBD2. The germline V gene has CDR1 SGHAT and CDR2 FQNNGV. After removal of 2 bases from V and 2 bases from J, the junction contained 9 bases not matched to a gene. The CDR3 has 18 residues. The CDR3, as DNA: TGTGCCAGCAGCTTAATGACTAGCGGGCCTCCTACCTACAATGAGCAGTTCTTC. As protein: CASSLMTSGPPTYNEQFF.

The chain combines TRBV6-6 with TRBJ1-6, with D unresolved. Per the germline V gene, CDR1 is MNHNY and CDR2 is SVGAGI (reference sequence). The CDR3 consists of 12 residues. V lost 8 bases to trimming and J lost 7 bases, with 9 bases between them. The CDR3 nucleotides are TGTGCCAGCGGGCGAGTGAATTCACCCCTCCACTTT. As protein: CASGRVNSPLHF.

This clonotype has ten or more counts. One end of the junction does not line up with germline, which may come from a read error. The CDR3 DNA reads TGTGCCAGCAGTTACGACTACGAGCAGTACTTC. The encoded protein is CASSYDYEQYF. The chain combines TRBV5-1 with TRBJ2-7; D remains unclear. The CDR3 contains 11 residues. Looked up from germline, CDR1 is SGHRS and CDR2 is YFSETQ.

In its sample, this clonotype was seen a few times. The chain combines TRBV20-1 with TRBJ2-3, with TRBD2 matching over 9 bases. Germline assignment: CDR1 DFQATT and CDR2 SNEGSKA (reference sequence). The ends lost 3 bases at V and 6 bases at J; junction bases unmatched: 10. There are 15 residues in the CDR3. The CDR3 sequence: CSASGRLAGVDTQYF. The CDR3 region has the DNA TGCAGTGCTAGTGGCCGGTTAGCGGGAGTGGATACGCAGTATTTT.

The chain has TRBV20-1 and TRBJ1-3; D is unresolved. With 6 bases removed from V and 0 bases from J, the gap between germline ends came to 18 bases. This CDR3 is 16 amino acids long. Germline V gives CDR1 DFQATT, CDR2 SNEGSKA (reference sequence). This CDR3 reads CSAPDNNVSSGNTIYF. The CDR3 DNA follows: TGCAGTGCCCCGGATAACAACGTGAGCTCTGGAAACACCATATATTTT.

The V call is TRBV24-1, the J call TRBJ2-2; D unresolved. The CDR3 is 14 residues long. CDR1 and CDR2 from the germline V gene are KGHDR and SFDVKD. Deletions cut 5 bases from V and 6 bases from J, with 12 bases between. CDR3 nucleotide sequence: TGTGCCACCAGTGGGGAATCGGCGGCCGGGGAGCTGTTTTTT. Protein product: CATSGESAAGELFF.

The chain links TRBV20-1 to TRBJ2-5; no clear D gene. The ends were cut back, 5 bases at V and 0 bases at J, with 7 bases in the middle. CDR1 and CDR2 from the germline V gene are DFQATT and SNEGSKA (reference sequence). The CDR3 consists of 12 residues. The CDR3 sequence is CSAPSDQETQYF. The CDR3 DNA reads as TGCAGTGCTCCGTCGGACCAAGAGACCCAGTACTTC.

This CDR3 is CASSSSGTGIYEQYF. CDR3 nucleotides: TGCGCCAGCAGCTCATCCGGGACGGGAATCTACGAGCAGTACTTC. The V and J genes are TRBV5-1 and TRBJ2-7; D may correspond to TRBD1 or TRBD2 (5 bases each). Trimming pared 3 bases from V and 3 bases from J, leaving 16 bases between. The CDR3 sequence is 15 residues long. Germline V gene sequence: CDR1 SGHRS, CDR2 YFSETQ.

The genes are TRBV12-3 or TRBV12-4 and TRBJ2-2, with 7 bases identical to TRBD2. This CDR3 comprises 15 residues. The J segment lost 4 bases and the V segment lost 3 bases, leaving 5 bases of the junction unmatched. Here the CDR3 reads CASSLQSGATGELFF. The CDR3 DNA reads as TGTGCCAGCAGTTTGCAGAGCGGGGCCACCGGGGAGCTGTTTTTT.

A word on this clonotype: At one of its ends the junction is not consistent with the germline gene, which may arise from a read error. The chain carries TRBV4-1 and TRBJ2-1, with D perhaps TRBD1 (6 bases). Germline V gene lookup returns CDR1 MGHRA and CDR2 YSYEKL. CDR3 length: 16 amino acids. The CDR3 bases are TGCACCAGCAATTTGAGGCCTGATCCGGCAGGGGATGAGCAGTTCTTC. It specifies CTSNLRPDPAGDEQFF.

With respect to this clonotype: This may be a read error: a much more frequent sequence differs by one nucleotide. As DNA, the CDR3 is TGCAGTGCTAGAGTGGTCCAGTACTGGGGCTACACCTTC. Protein product: CSARVVQYWGYTF. This chain uses TRBV20-1 with TRBJ1-2, with D uncertain. The length of the CDR3 is 13 residues. The germline CDR1 and CDR2 sequences are DFQATT and SNEGSKA (reference sequence). V was pared by 1 base and J by 8 bases, with 14 bases between.

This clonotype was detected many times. CDR3: CSVEAGTGDEKLFF. CDR3 sequence (DNA): TGCAGCGTTGAAGCCGGGACAGGGGATGAAAAACTGTTTTTT. This chain links TRBV29-1 with TRBJ1-4; TRBD1 matches at 10 bases. The junction had 2 bases not matched to a gene; V was cut back by 1 base and J by 6 bases. Germline V CDR1 and CDR2: SQVTM, ANQGSEA. The CDR3 length is 14 residues.

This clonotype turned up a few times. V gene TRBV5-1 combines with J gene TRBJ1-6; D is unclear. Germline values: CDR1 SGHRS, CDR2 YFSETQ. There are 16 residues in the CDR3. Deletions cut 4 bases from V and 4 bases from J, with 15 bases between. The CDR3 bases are TGCGCCAGCAGCGCTACAGAGGGCCCATATAATTCACCCCTCCACTTT. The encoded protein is CASSATEGPYNSPLHF.